These 24 T cell receptor beta chains came from one sample sequenced in a study of cytomegalovirus exposure and HLA in healthy donors. PCR primers comprised 60 Vbeta and 13 Jbeta primers. Generated by immunoSEQ multiplex PCR, the TCRdb table keeps only in-frame clones and is missing some. The sample includes roughly 190,000 clones, roughly three quarters of them seen just once. Sequencing input: PBMCs. All receptors derive from a woman aged 45-59 years in good health and CMV-seronegative.

The chain recombines TRBV5-1 with TRBJ2-5; TRBD2 is a possible D gene (5 bases). The J call may be faulty, since TRBJ2-7 better matches the DNA end. CDR1 is SGHRS and CDR2 is YFSETQ in the germline V gene. The length of the CDR3 is 15 residues. The CDR3 region has the DNA TGCGCCAGCAGCCCAGGACCTCCTCGGGGTGGCGAGCAGTACTTC. Residues: CASSPGPPRGGEQYF.

The chain joins TRBV5-3 to TRBJ2-7; TRBD1 agrees at 7 bases. TRBV5-3 is noted as an ORF with a role that remains uncertain. With V trimmed by 4 bases and J by 3 bases, 7 bases remained unmatched. This CDR3 has 14 amino acids. CDR3 amino acids: CARSTTGQSYEQYF. For the CDR3, the DNA is TGTGCCAGAAGCACTACGGGACAGAGCTACGAGCAGTACTTC.

The J gene is TRBJ2-3, the V gene TRBV27; D is uncertain. This CDR3 has 14 amino acids. Trimming cost V 5 bases and J 6 bases, with 15 bases left between them. In germline, CDR1 is MNHEY, CDR2 SMNVEV (reference sequence). The CDR3 region has the DNA TGTGCCAGCAGTCCACTTCCTCCCAGGGATACGCAGTATTTT. It is translated as CASSPLPPRDTQYF.

V usage is TRBV28 and J usage is TRBJ2-5; 11 nucleotides match TRBD2. Germline V lookup: CDR1 MDHEN, CDR2 SYDVKM. Unmatched junction bases numbered 10, after V lost 8 bases and J lost 14 bases. The CDR3 consists of 12 residues. This CDR3 is CASLKTSGISYF. In DNA form, the CDR3 reads TGTGCCAGCCTTAAGACTAGCGGGATAAGTTACTTC.

Notes on this clone: The sample has other DNA sequences that encode this CDR3 too. The chain combines TRBV18 with TRBJ1-1; D not certain. Germline V lookup: CDR1 KGHSH, CDR2 LQKENI. This CDR3 spans 13 amino acids. V was cut by 4 bases and J by 1 base, with 7 bases left in between. CDR3 sequence: CASSRTENTEAFF. CDR3 DNA sequence: TGTGCCAGCTCACGAACAGAGAACACTGAAGCTTTCTTT.

This chain connects TRBV10-3 to TRBJ1-1, with 8 bases fitting TRBD1. Losses at the gene ends were 4 bases for V and 8 bases for J; bases not matched to a gene: 9. The germline V gene encodes CDR1 ENHRY and CDR2 SYGVKD. The CDR3 is made up of 14 amino acids. As DNA, the CDR3 is TGTGCCATCAGTGGGGCGGACAGGGTGCAAGAAGCTTTCTTT. Its translation: CAISGADRVQEAFF.

V is TRBV7-8 and J is TRBJ2-7; TRBD1 agrees at 8 bases. V was pared by 6 bases and J by 4 bases, with 8 bases of the junction left unmatched. The CDR3 has 14 amino acids. CDR1 SGHVS and CDR2 FQNEAQ come from the germline V gene. The CDR3 DNA reads TGTGCCAGCAGACCTCGGACAGGGAGGTACGAGCAGTACTTC. This gives the protein CASRPRTGRYEQYF.

This chain connects TRBV18 to TRBJ1-4, with D unclear. V lost 6 bases, J lost 3 bases, and 14 bases lay in between. CDR3 length: 15 amino acids. The germline V gene encodes CDR1 KGHSH and CDR2 LQKENI. The CDR3 sequence: CASSPDGSSNEKLFF. CDR3 nucleotide sequence: TGTGCCAGCTCGCCCGACGGGTCTTCTAATGAAAAACTGTTTTTT.

The chain recombines TRBV18 with TRBJ2-7; 8 positions match TRBD1. The CDR3 is 15 amino acids. V trimming: 2 bases; J trimming: 1 base; junction bases outside the gene matches: 4. CDR1 is KGHSH and CDR2 is LQKENI in the germline V gene. This CDR3 reads CASSPTGGISYEQYF. CDR3 DNA sequence: TGTGCCAGCTCACCAACAGGGGGTATTTCCTACGAGCAGTACTTC.

V and J are TRBV28 and TRBJ1-2; D may be TRBD1 (5 bases). V was shortened by 4 bases and J by 4 bases, with 16 bases between the two germline ends. The CDR3 covers 15 residues. From germline, CDR1 is MDHEN and CDR2 SYDVKM. The CDR3 DNA reads as TGTGCCAGCAGTTCCCCCCCCGGGGGGTTCTATGGCTACACCTTC. Translation gives CASSSPPGGFYGYTF.

V and J are TRBV5-1 and TRBJ2-7; D remains unclear. Trimming took 5 bases from V and 1 from J, leaving 13 bases between them. CDR1 SGHRS and CDR2 YFSETQ come from the germline V gene. The CDR3 has 14 residues. For the CDR3, the DNA is TGCGCCAGCAGACTGACTTATAGTTCCTACGAGCAGTACTTC. Translated: CASRLTYSSYEQYF.

In the case of this clone: The sample has other DNA sequences that encode this CDR3 too. J is TRBJ2-1 and V is TRBV5-4, with 9 nucleotides matching TRBD1. J lost 9 bases, V lost 4 bases, and 14 bases had no gene match. Germline values: CDR1 SGHNT, CDR2 YYREEE (reference sequence). This CDR3 has 16 residues. The chain's CDR3 is CASSGTGRSLGGEQFF. The CDR3 bases are TGTGCCAGCAGCGGGACAGGGAGGTCCCTAGGTGGTGAGCAGTTCTTC. Full variable domain (remainder filled in from reference TRBV5-4 and TRBJ2-1): ETGVTQSPTHLIKTRGQQVTLRCSSQSGHNTVSWYQQALGQGPQFIFQYYREEENGRGNFPPRFSGLQFPNYSSELNVNALELDDSALYLCASSGTGRSLGGEQFFGPGTRLTVL.

This chain connects TRBV25-1 to TRBJ1-4; TRBD1 is a possible D gene (6 bases). The CDR3 extends over 13 amino acids. Germline CDR1 reads MGHDK; CDR2 reads SYGVNS. V gave up 3 bases and J gave up 9 bases, with 11 bases separating them. The CDR3 loop reads CASSDGGVQKLFF. DNA of the CDR3: TGTGCCAGCAGTGATGGGGGCGTGCAAAAACTGTTTTTT.

V is TRBV28 and J is TRBJ1-1, with D uncertain. The CDR3 contains 14 residues. CDR1 is MDHEN and CDR2 is SYDVKM in the germline V gene. Trimming pared 6 bases from V and 4 bases from J, leaving 15 bases between. CDR3 sequence (DNA): TGTGCCAGCAGCGCGAGGCCTTCATCCACTGAAGCTTTCTTT. Protein product: CASSARPSSTEAFF.

The chain recombines TRBV6-5 with TRBJ2-7, with 10 bases matching TRBD1. This CDR3 is built from 15 residues. CDR1 and CDR2 from the germline V gene are MNHEY and SVGAGI. V trimming: 6 bases; J trimming: 6 bases; junction bases outside the gene matches: 11. Written as DNA, the CDR3 is TGTGCCAGCAGACAAGGAGGACAGGGGGGAGGCGAGCAGTACTTC. Translation gives CASRQGGQGGGEQYF.

The chain employs TRBV19 and TRBJ2-7; 7 nucleotides match TRBD2. The CDR3 is made up of 15 amino acids. J was trimmed by 2 bases and V by 1 base; bases with no gene match: 5. The germline CDR1 and CDR2 sequences are LNHDA and SQIVND (reference sequence). DNA for the CDR3: TGTGCCAGTAGTATAGGCGGGAGTTTCCCCTACGAGCAGTACTTC. This codes for CASSIGGSFPYEQYF. Full variable domain (missing parts from reference TRBV19 and TRBJ2-7): DGGITQSPKYLFRKEGQNVTLSCEQNLNHDAMYWYRQDPGQGLRLIYYSQIVNDFQKGDIAEGYSVSREKKESFPLTVTSAQKNPTAFYLCASSIGGSFPYEQYFGPGTRLTVT.

In its sample, this clone was seen once. The J gene is TRBJ1-5, the V gene TRBV19; 8 bases agree with TRBD1. V shed 6 bases, J shed 7 bases, and the junction held 17 bases outside the gene matches. CDR3 size: 17 residues. Germline V gene data show CDR1 as LNHDA and CDR2 as SQIVND (reference sequence). The CDR3 region is CASSPSPPGQVNQPQHF. Here the CDR3 DNA reads TGTGCCAGTAGCCCATCGCCACCGGGACAGGTAAACCAGCCCCAGCATTTT.

The chain has TRBV4-2 and TRBJ2-1; 8 bases agree with TRBD2. Germline V gene lookup returns CDR1 LGHNA and CDR2 YNFKEQ. This CDR3 is 15 amino acids long. The trim removed 6 bases at V and 7 bases at J, leaving 11 bases unmatched. The CDR3 region is CASRQTGLVSNEQFF. The CDR3 DNA sequence: TGTGCCAGCAGGCAAACGGGACTAGTTTCGAATGAGCAGTTCTTC.

The V and J genes are TRBV6-5 and TRBJ2-3; 9 positions agree with TRBD2. Germline V CDR1 and CDR2: MNHEY, SVGAGI. CDR3 length: 14 residues. The ends lost 6 bases at V and 7 bases at J; junction bases unmatched: 8. In DNA, the CDR3 is TGTGCCAGCAGGACTAGCGGTTCACGGAATACGCAGTATTTT. Translation gives CASRTSGSRNTQYF.

The chain combines TRBV5-5 with TRBJ1-1, with D unclear. Per germline, CDR1 SGHKS and CDR2 YYEKEE (reference sequence). There are 13 residues in the CDR3. Trimming pared 3 bases from V and 0 bases from J, leaving 6 bases between. CDR3 bases: TGTGCCAGCAGCTGGGCCATGAACACTGAAGCTTTCTTT. Translation gives CASSWAMNTEAFF. Using reference TRBV5-5 and TRBJ1-1 for the parts outside the CDR3, the full variable domain is DAGVTQSPTHLIKTRGQQVTLRCSPISGHKSVSWYQQVLGQGPQFIFQYYEKEERGRGNFPDRFSARQFPNYSSELNVNALLLGDSALYLCASSWAMNTEAFFGQGTRLTVV.

This clone was counted only a few times. J is TRBJ1-1 and V is TRBV27; the match to TRBD1 covers 9 bases. This CDR3 is built from 14 residues. Germline V gene lookup returns CDR1 MNHEY and CDR2 SMNVEV (reference sequence). The trim removed 5 bases at V and 2 bases at J, leaving 3 bases unmatched. In nucleotides, the CDR3 is TGTGCCAGCAGTCAGGGACAGGGAAACACTGAAGCTTTCTTT. It is translated as CASSQGQGNTEAFF.

The CDR3 DNA reads as TGTGCCAGCAGCCCGCTCGGGGGACAGGCCCTCTATGGCTACACCTTC. Protein product: CASSPLGGQALYGYTF. The chain recombines TRBV9 with TRBJ1-2, with 8 bases identical to TRBD1. Germline V CDR1 and CDR2: SGDLS, YYNGEE. This CDR3 spans 16 amino acids. V lost 4 bases and J lost 4; bases outside the gene matches: 12.

CDR3 DNA sequence: TGCGCCAGCAGCCAAGATAAGGGGACAGAGTCGACTGAAGCTTTCTTT. Translated: CASSQDKGTESTEAFF. This chain connects TRBV4-1 to TRBJ1-1; TRBD1 agrees at 7 bases. Germline-derived CDR1 and CDR2 are MGHRA and YSYEKL. This CDR3 contains 16 residues. V shed 0 bases, J shed 5 bases, and the junction held 9 bases outside the gene matches.

The chain links TRBV28 to TRBJ1-2; D is undetermined. In germline, CDR1 is MDHEN, CDR2 SYDVKM. This CDR3 is 15 amino acids long. Trimming pared 3 bases from V and 2 bases from J, leaving 13 bases between. DNA for the CDR3: TGTGCCAGCAGTTTTGGAGACCGAACAAACTATGGCTACACCTTC. It encodes CASSFGDRTNYGYTF.